Reported below is one TCR beta chain. The antigen is undetermined. The data were taken from a study of CD4+ T cells in melanoma. General study points: CD8+ T cell, macrophage and B cell function reportedly correlated with neoantigen-specific CD4+ T cells.

TCRdb's table, derived via immunoSEQ multiplex PCR, lists solely in-frame clones and lacks some. There are about 11,000 clones in the sample; approximately 74% occur only once, and roughly 10% lies in the top ten. The sequence came from a human donor with melanoma. The material sequenced was cells from a culture (not recorded whether cultured in vitro).

The DNA of the CDR3 is TGCGCCAGCAGCTTGGGTCGGGGCGGGTACGAGCAGTACTTC. Protein sequence: CASSLGRGGYEQYF. V gene TRBV5-1 combines with J gene TRBJ2-7; D could derive from TRBD1 or TRBD2 (5 bases each). Germline CDR1 is SGHRS and CDR2 is YFSETQ. The germline V and J ends were trimmed by 0 bases and 4 bases, with 11 bases remaining between them. This CDR3 region has 14 residues.